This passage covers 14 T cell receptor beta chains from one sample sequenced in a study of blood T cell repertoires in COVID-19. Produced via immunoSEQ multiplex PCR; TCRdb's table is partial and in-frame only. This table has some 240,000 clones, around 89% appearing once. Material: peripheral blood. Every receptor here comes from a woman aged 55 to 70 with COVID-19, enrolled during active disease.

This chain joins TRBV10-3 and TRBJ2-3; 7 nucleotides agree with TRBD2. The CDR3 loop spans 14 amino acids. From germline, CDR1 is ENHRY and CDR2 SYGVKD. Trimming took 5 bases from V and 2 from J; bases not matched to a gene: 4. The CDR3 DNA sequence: TGTGCCATCAGTTACGGGGGGATCACAGATACGCAGTATTTT. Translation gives CAISYGGITDTQYF.

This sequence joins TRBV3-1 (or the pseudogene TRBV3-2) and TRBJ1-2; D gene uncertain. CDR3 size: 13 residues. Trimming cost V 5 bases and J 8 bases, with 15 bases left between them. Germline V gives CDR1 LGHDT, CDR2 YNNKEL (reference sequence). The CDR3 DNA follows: TGTGCCAGCAGCTCTAGTACCGGCGGGGGCTACACCTTC. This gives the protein CASSSSTGGGYTF.

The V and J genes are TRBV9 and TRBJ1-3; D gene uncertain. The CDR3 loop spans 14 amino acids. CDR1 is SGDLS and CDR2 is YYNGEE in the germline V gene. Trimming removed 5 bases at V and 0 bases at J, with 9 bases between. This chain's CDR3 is CASSLQSSGNTIYF. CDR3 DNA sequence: TGTGCCAGCAGTTTACAGAGCTCTGGAAACACCATATATTTT.

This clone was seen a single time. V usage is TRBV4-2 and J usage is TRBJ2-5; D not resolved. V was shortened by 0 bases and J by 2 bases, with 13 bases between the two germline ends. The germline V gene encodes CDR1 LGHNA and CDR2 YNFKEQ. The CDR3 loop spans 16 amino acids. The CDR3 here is CASSQDVRAIQETQYF. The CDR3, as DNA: TGTGCCAGCAGCCAAGATGTACGCGCTATTCAAGAGACCCAGTACTTC.

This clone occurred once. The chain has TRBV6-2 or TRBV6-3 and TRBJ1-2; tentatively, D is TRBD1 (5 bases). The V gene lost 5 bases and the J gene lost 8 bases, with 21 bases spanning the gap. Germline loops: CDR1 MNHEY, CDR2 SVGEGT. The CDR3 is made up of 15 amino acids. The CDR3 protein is CASSKTTGGTSGYTF. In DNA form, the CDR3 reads TGTGCCAGCAGTAAGACGACCGGGGGAACGAGCGGCTACACCTTC.

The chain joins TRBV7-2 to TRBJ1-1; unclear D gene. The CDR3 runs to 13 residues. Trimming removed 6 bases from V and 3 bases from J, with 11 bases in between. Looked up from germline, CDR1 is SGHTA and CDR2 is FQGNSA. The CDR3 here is CASRTQRYTEAFF. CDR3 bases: TGTGCCAGCAGAACTCAGCGTTACACTGAAGCTTTCTTT.

The CDR3 coding sequence is TGTGCCAGCAGCCCGAGGGGGGAGGGGGCTAATGAAAAACTGTTTTTT. Protein sequence: CASSPRGEGANEKLFF. V gene TRBV9 combines with J gene TRBJ1-4; possible D gene TRBD1, 6 bases. The V end was cut by 4 bases, the J end by 3 bases, with 16 bases between. Per germline, CDR1 SGDLS and CDR2 YYNGEE. The length of the CDR3 is 16 residues.

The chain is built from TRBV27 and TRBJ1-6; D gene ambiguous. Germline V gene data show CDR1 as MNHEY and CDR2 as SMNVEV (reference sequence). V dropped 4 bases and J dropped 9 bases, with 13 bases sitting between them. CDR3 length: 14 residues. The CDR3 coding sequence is TGTGCCAGCAGTTCCTACCGGGGAAGTTCACCCCTCCACTTT. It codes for CASSSYRGSSPLHF.

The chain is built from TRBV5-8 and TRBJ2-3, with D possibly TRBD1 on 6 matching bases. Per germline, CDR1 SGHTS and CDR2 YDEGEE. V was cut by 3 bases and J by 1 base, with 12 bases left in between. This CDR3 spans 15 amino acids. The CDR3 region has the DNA TGTGCCAGCAGCTACGGACAGATCGGCACAGATACGCAGTATTTT. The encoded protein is CASSYGQIGTDTQYF.

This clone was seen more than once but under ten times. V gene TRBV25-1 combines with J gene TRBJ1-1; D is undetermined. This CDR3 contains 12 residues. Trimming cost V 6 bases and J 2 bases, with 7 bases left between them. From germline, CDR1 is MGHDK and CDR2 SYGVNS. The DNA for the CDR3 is TGTGCCAGCAGCAGGCGAAACACTGAAGCTTTCTTT. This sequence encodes CASSRRNTEAFF.

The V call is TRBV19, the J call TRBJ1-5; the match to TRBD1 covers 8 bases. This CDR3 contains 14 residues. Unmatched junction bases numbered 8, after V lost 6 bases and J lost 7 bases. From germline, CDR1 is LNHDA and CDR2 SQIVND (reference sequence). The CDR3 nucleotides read TGTGCCAGTAGGGGTGACAGGGGATACCAGCCCCAGCATTTT. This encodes CASRGDRGYQPQHF.

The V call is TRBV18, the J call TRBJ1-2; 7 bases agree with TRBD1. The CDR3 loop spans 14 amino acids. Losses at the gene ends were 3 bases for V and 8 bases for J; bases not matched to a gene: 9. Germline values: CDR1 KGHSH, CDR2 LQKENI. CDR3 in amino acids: CASSPNGRQGGYTF. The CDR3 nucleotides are TGTGCCAGCTCACCTAACGGGAGACAGGGAGGCTACACCTTC.

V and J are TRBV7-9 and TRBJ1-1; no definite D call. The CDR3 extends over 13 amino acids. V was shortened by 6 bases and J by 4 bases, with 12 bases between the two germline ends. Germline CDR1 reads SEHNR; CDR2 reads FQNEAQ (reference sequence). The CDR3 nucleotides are TGTGCCAGCAGTAATGTGGTGAGCACTGAAGCTTTCTTT. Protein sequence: CASSNVVSTEAFF.

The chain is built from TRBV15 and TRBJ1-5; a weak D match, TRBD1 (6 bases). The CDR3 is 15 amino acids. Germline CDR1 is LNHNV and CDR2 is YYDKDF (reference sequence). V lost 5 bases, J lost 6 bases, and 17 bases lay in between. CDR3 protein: CATSRNRETGQPQHF. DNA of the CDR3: TGTGCCACCAGCCGAAACAGGGAGACGGGTCAGCCCCAGCATTTT.